Reported below is one T cell receptor beta chain. As yet, its antigen is unknown. The record originates from a study of CD8 T cells in ankylosing spondylitis. It was by quantitative 5'-RACE with molecular barcodes that TCR beta libraries were made. MiXCR, applied by TCRdb to the 5' RACE reads, yields one record per CDR3 protein. The repertoire holds 250,000 to 300,000 distinct CDR3 sequences, with around 18% as singletons. Study-wide points: Reactive arthritis synovial fluid and blood were previously reported to contain some motif variants. The clones that were linked to disease were reported to be significantly enriched in matched synovial fluid samples from ankylosing spondylitis patients. For ankylosing spondylitis blood, a TCR beta motif of eight or nine highly homologous variants appeared characteristic.

The CDR3 extends over 14 amino acids. After removal of 7 bases from V and 8 bases from J, the junction contained 11 bases not matched to a gene. CDR1 and CDR2 from the germline V gene are MNHEY and SVGEGT. The chain carries TRBV6-2 or TRBV6-3 and TRBJ1-2, with 9 bases matching TRBD1. Sequencing was done on a sample of blood, either unsorted or a sorted T cell fraction (not recorded which). This receptor was identified in a male donor with ankylosing spondylitis or in good health (not recorded which). The CDR3 region is CASNRGDRVGGYTF. In nucleotides, the CDR3 is TGTGCCAGCAACCGAGGGGACAGGGTTGGCGGCTACACCTTC.